The clone carrying this T cell receptor beta chain has a handful of counts. The target antigen is unknown. With 3 bases removed from V and 6 bases from J, the gap between germline ends came to 11 bases. CDR3 length: 13 amino acids. From germline, CDR1 is KGHSH and CDR2 LQKENI. The entry originates in a study of T cell repertoires in cytomegalovirus infection. Whole-study findings and limits: HLA-C-restricted CMV clonotypes gave the most frequent clonotype in two of eight donors.

A single record per CDR3 protein comes from TCRdb applying MiXCR to the reads. The table has approximately 770,000 distinct CDR3 sequences, 29% seen once. Sequencing used cultured CD8+ T cells from PBMCs, obtained from culture after CMV antigen stimulation. This receptor was taken from a human donor in good health (CMV status not recorded). Some clones in this sample may be carry-over from other donors' samples. The rearrangement joins TRBV18 to TRBJ1-1; no firm D call. CDR3 protein: CASSPGRLAEAFF. The DNA for the CDR3 is TGTGCCAGCTCACCTGGACGGCTCGCTGAAGCTTTCTTT. The full variable domain, completed using reference TRBV18 and TRBJ1-1, is NAGVMQNPRHLVRRRGQEARLRCSPMKGHSHVYWYRQLPEEGLKFMVYLQKENIIDESGMPKERFSAEFPKEGPSILRIQQVVRGDSAAYFCASSPGRLAEAFFGQGTRLTVV.